This TCR beta chain is from a study of regulatory T cells in long-lasting Graves disease. This clonotype occurred a few times. The V gene's germline CDR1 is LNHNV and CDR2 YYDKDF (reference sequence). The CDR3 consists of 17 residues. V lost 0 bases to trimming and J lost 7 bases, with 18 bases between them. Arm-PCR of CDR3 regions with iRepertoire HTBI primers generated TCR beta libraries. TCRdb re-called the multiplex PCR reads through MiXCR, storing one row per CDR3 protein. The data hold 300,000 to 400,000 distinct CDR3 sequences, with around 20% observed a single time. Documented time point: persistent/refractory GD, antithyroid drugs over 5 years with positive TRAb. Construction of the TCR library relied on RNA isolated from PBMCs.

This sequence originates from a female donor with Graves disease. V and J are TRBV15 and TRBJ2-2; no firm D call. The sample consisted of peripheral blood mononuclear cells (PBMCs), taken when the disease was refractory, from a patient treated with antithyroid drugs. The CDR3 DNA reads as TGTGCCACCAGCAGAGAACGGGCCGCCCTCGTGGGCGGGGAGCTGTTTTTT. Protein sequence: CATSRERAALVGGELFF.